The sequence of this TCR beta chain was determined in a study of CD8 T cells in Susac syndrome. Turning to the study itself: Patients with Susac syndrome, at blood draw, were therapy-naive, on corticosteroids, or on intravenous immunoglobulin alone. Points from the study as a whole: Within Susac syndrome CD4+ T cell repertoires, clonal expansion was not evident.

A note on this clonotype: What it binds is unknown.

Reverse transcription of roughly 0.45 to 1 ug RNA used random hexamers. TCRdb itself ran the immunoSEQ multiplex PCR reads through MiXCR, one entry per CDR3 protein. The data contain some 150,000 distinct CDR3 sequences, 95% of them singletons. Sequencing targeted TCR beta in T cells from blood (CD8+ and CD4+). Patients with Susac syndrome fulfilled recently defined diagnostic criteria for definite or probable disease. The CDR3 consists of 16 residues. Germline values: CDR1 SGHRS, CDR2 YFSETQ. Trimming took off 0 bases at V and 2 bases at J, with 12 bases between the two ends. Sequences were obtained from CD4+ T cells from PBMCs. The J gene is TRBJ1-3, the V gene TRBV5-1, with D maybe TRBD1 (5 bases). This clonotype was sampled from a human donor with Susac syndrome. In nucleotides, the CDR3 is TGCGCCAGCAGCTTGGTAGACAGCGGCACTGGAAACACCATATATTTT. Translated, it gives CASSLVDSGTGNTIYF. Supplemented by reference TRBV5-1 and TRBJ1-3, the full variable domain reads KAGVTQTPRYLIKTRGQQVTLSCSPISGHRSVSWYQQTPGQGLQFLFEYFSETQRNKGNFPGRFSGRQFSNSRSEMNVSTLELGDSALYLCASSLVDSGTGNTIYFGEGSWLTVV.